One and the same sample provided the 21 T cell receptor beta chains below, sequenced in a study of blood T cell repertoires in COVID-19. Sequenced by immunoSEQ multiplex PCR; TCRdb stores in-frame clones only, minus some. The data show about 440,000 clones, about 90% seen once. The sample taken for sequencing was PBMCs or T cells enriched from blood (not recorded which). Receptors were obtained from a man aged 18 to 29 who had recovered from COVID-19.

The J gene is TRBJ2-1, the V gene TRBV4-1, with D possibly TRBD2 on 5 matching bases. The V gene lost 0 bases and the J gene lost 4 bases, with 10 bases spanning the gap. CDR1 MGHRA and CDR2 YSYEKL come from the germline V gene. This CDR3 is built from 15 residues. The CDR3 spells CASSQEEAEYNEQFF. The CDR3 bases are TGCGCCAGCAGCCAAGAAGAAGCGGAGTACAATGAGCAGTTCTTC.

V is TRBV3-1 (or the pseudogene TRBV3-2) and J is TRBJ1-6, with 8 bases identical to TRBD1. CDR1 LGHDT and CDR2 YNNKEL come from the germline V gene (reference sequence). The CDR3 is 16 amino acids. The V gene end was trimmed by 1 base and the J gene end by 3 bases; junction bases not matched to a gene: 2. The CDR3 bases are TGTGCCAGCAGCCAAGCCGGACAGGGCTATAATTCACCCCTCCACTTT. This encodes CASSQAGQGYNSPLHF.

This clone has a single count. The chain has TRBV27 and TRBJ1-6, with 8 bases matching TRBD1. The CDR3 consists of 13 residues. Trimming took 8 bases from V and 9 from J; bases not matched to a gene: 6. Germline CDR1 reads MNHEY; CDR2 reads SMNVEV (reference sequence). The CDR3 sequence is CASADRGGSPLHF. As DNA, the CDR3 is TGTGCCAGCGCAGACAGGGGAGGTTCACCCCTCCACTTT.

The chain joins TRBV4-1 to TRBJ1-2; 9 bases are a match to TRBD1. CDR3 length equals 16 residues. V lost 4 bases to trimming and J lost 6 bases; unmatched junction nucleotides: 12. Germline V lookup: CDR1 MGHRA, CDR2 YSYEKL. For the CDR3, the DNA is TGCGCCAGCAGCCTGTGGACAGGGGATGGACAAGATGGCTACACCTTC. Translation: CASSLWTGDGQDGYTF.

The rearrangement joins TRBV3-1 (or the pseudogene TRBV3-2) to TRBJ1-1; D remains unclear. The CDR3 runs 13 residues. V shed 6 bases and J shed 4 bases, with 12 bases lying between them. Looked up from germline, CDR1 is LGHDT and CDR2 is YNNKEL (reference sequence). For the CDR3, the DNA is TGTGCCAGCAGGCCGCCTGCGGGCACTGAAGCTTTCTTT. It encodes CASRPPAGTEAFF.

This sequence joins TRBV7-2 and TRBJ2-5; TRBD2 agrees at 7 bases. Looked up from germline, CDR1 is SGHTA and CDR2 is FQGNSA. Unmatched junction bases numbered 15, after V lost 5 bases and J lost 6 bases. The CDR3 consists of 16 residues. For the CDR3, the DNA is TGTGCCAGCAGCCCCACTAGCGACCCGCTGGGGAAGACCCAGTACTTC. Protein: CASSPTSDPLGKTQYF.

The chain carries TRBV5-5 and TRBJ1-2; the D is unclear. The CDR3 runs 15 residues. The V gene's germline CDR1 is SGHKS and CDR2 YYEKEE (reference sequence). The V and J ends lost 0 bases and 0 bases respectively, with 9 bases between them. DNA for the CDR3: TGTGCCAGCAGCTTGGTGGCCACAACTAACTATGGCTACACCTTC. This encodes CASSLVATTNYGYTF.

The rearrangement joins TRBV13 to TRBJ2-7, with D possibly matching TRBD2 (5 bases). The CDR3 covers 15 residues. Per germline, CDR1 PRHDT and CDR2 FYEKMQ (reference sequence). V lost 5 bases to trimming and J lost 0 bases, with 14 bases between them. As DNA, the CDR3 is TGTGCCAGCAGCATCCTGCGGAGGAGCTCCTACGAGCAGTACTTC. It specifies CASSILRRSSYEQYF.

This clone was seen only once. The chain combines TRBV5-1 with TRBJ2-2; tentative D call: TRBD2 (5 bases). The CDR3 runs to 18 residues. Trimming removed 0 bases at V and 1 base at J, with 16 bases between. Germline-derived CDR1 and CDR2 are SGHRS and YFSETQ. The CDR3 reads CASSLAGKRTMNTGELFF. The CDR3 nucleotides are TGCGCCAGCAGCTTGGCCGGGAAACGCACCATGAACACCGGGGAGCTGTTTTTT.

V and J are TRBV5-4 and TRBJ1-6; 7 positions match TRBD1. CDR3 length: 17 amino acids. Trimming took 4 bases from V and 0 from J; bases not matched to a gene: 7. Germline CDR1 and CDR2: SGHNT and YYREEE (reference sequence). CDR3 nucleotide sequence: TGTGCCAGCAGCCCTATGGGACAGAGCTCCTATAATTCACCCCTCCACTTT. Translated: CASSPMGQSSYNSPLHF. Combining the CDR3 with reference TRBV5-4 and TRBJ1-6 gives the whole variable domain ETGVTQSPTHLIKTRGQQVTLRCSSQSGHNTVSWYQQALGQGPQFIFQYYREEENGRGNFPPRFSGLQFPNYSSELNVNALELDDSALYLCASSPMGQSSYNSPLHFGNGTRLTVT.

The chain has TRBV11-2 and TRBJ2-6; perhaps TRBD2 as D (5 bases). CDR3 length: 17 residues. Germline CDR1 is SGHAT and CDR2 is FQNNGV. V was trimmed by 0 bases and J by 5 bases, leaving 14 bases between them. CDR3 sequence (DNA): TGTGCCAGCAGCTTAGAGCCGACTACCTCACGGGCCAACGTCCTGACTTTC. This translates into CASSLEPTTSRANVLTF.

The chain carries TRBV24-1 and TRBJ1-2; TRBD1 aligns across 7 bases. Trimming cost V 6 bases and J 7 bases; bases outside gene matches: 4. The germline CDR1 and CDR2 sequences are KGHDR and SFDVKD. There are 12 residues in the CDR3. The CDR3 DNA is TGTGCCACCAGTCCAGGGGGATCTGGCTACACCTTC. Translated, it gives CATSPGGSGYTF.

This chain's CDR3 is CASSEDLNYGYTF. The DNA of the CDR3 is TGTGCCAGCAGTGAAGATCTAAACTATGGCTACACCTTC. The rearrangement joins TRBV2 to TRBJ1-2; D not certain. V lost 1 base and J 2 bases, leaving 5 bases between the germline ends. The CDR3 is made up of 13 amino acids. CDR1 SNHLY and CDR2 FYNNEI come from the germline V gene. Filled out from reference TRBV2 and TRBJ1-2, the complete variable domain reads EPEVTQTPSHQVTQMGQEVILRCVPISNHLYFYWYRQILGQKVEFLVSFYNNEISEKSEIFDDQFSVERPDGSNFTLKIRSTKLEDSAMYFCASSEDLNYGYTFGSGTRLTVV.

The V and J genes are TRBV6-5 and TRBJ2-7; a possible D gene is TRBD1 (5 bases). V gave up 7 bases and J gave up 6 bases, with 19 bases separating them. CDR1 is MNHEY, CDR2 SVGAGI, per germline. The CDR3 runs 14 residues. The CDR3: CASKYARVRGEQYF. In DNA, the CDR3 is TGTGCCAGCAAATACGCCAGGGTAAGAGGCGAGCAGTACTTC.

V gene TRBV25-1 combines with J gene TRBJ1-2, with D unclear. Looked up from germline, CDR1 is MGHDK and CDR2 is SYGVNS. This CDR3 spans 15 amino acids. The V end lost 3 bases, the J end lost 5 bases, and 16 bases lay between the germline ends. The CDR3 here is CASSDSSRQVYGYTF. The CDR3 bases are TGTGCCAGCAGTGATTCCTCCCGGCAGGTATATGGCTACACCTTC.

This chain connects TRBV14 to TRBJ1-1; D not certain. The V end lost 2 bases, the J end lost 5 bases, and 12 bases lay between the germline ends. CDR1 and CDR2 (germline): SGHDN, FVKESK. This CDR3 contains 14 residues. The CDR3 protein is CASSQFAAGTEAFF. For the CDR3, the DNA is TGTGCCAGCAGCCAATTTGCAGCGGGGACTGAAGCTTTCTTT. The full variable domain, its missing parts supplied by reference TRBV14 and TRBJ1-1, is EAGVTQFPSHSVIEKGQTVTLRCDPISGHDNLYWYRRVMGKEIKFLLHFVKESKQDESGMPNNRFLAERTGGTYSTLKVQPAELEDSGVYFCASSQFAAGTEAFFGQGTRLTVV.

This chain joins TRBV14 and TRBJ1-4; 9 nucleotides match TRBD1. The CDR3 length is 20 residues. With V trimmed by 4 bases and J by 1 base, 16 bases remained unmatched. Per germline, CDR1 SGHDN and CDR2 FVKESK. CDR3 amino acids: CASSPLSWDREVGTNEKLFF. DNA for the CDR3: TGTGCCAGCAGCCCCTTAAGTTGGGACAGGGAAGTTGGAACTAATGAAAAACTGTTTTTT.

This chain connects TRBV9 to TRBJ2-2, with 8 bases that match TRBD1. The CDR3 runs to 15 residues. The germline V gene encodes CDR1 SGDLS and CDR2 YYNGEE. Trimming at V came to 5 bases and at J to 6 bases, leaving 9 bases not matched to a gene. CDR3 loop: CASRQGQGWSGELFF. The CDR3 coding sequence is TGTGCCAGCAGACAAGGACAGGGCTGGTCCGGGGAGCTGTTTTTT.

The V gene is TRBV7-8, the J gene TRBJ1-4; possible D gene TRBD1, 5 bases. Germline V gene data show CDR1 as SGHVS and CDR2 as FQNEAQ. The CDR3 is 17 amino acids. Trimming removed 5 bases at V and 3 bases at J, with 19 bases between. CDR3 nucleotide sequence: TGTGCCAGCAGCAAAGCCCCGAACCGGGGGGCTAATGAAAAACTGTTTTTT. This translates into CASSKAPNRGANEKLFF.

The chain links TRBV5-1 to TRBJ1-1, with D hard to call. The CDR3 is made up of 12 amino acids. Trimming pared 4 bases from V and 0 bases from J, leaving 4 bases between. Per germline, CDR1 SGHRS and CDR2 YFSETQ. The CDR3 reads CASSAVNTEAFF. In DNA form, the CDR3 reads TGCGCCAGCAGCGCGGTGAACACTGAAGCTTTCTTT.

The J gene is TRBJ1-6, the V gene TRBV6-5, with 7 bases aligning to TRBD1. J lost 7 bases, V lost 7 bases, and 10 bases had no gene match. Germline-derived CDR1 and CDR2 are MNHEY and SVGAGI. CDR3 length: 15 amino acids. Here the CDR3 reads CASKPPGTENSPLHF. In DNA form, the CDR3 reads TGTGCCAGCAAACCCCCCGGGACAGAAAATTCACCCCTCCACTTT.